This T cell receptor beta chain was sequenced in a study of shared clonotypes between healthy human individuals. Whole-study context: The donor group consisted of a couple of women and a few men, aged 18 to 49. Study-level points and caveats: An expected dependence of interdonor clonotype sharing on sequencing depth was noted.

As for this clone: The antigen is unknown.

Original methodology: In the immunoSEQ data, sequences were junction-only and lacked quality scores, so filtering differed. This table comes from immunoSEQ multiplex PCR, and its TCRdb copy is limited to in-frame clones, with some not included. V, J and clone size are taken as reported in that table, and D and trimming were inferred from the DNA itself. There are fewer than 650,000 clones in the sample; about 80% occur only once, and 12% lies in the top ten. Trimming removed 6 bases from V and 5 bases from J, with 10 bases in between. Germline assignment: CDR1 KGHSH and CDR2 LQKENI. This CDR3 has 12 amino acids.

This TCR derives from a woman in her thirties or forties in good health. Some clones in this sample may be carry-over from other donors' samples. The sequenced sample consisted of PBMCs. This chain links TRBV18 with TRBJ2-5, with a possible D match to TRBD2 (5 bases). This CDR3 is CASSPLAETQYF. The CDR3 bases are TGTGCCAGCTCCCCGCTAGCTGAGACCCAGTACTTC.